The following is a TCR beta chain sequence with its context. Its antigen is unknown. The sample comes from a study of molecular identifiers for immune sequencing clone quantification. General study findings and limits: Clones that exceeded 20 RNA copies held over 97% of effector molecules, yet under 1% in naive cells.

For bulk TCR libraries, previously described methods and listed TCR primers were used. TCRdb used MiXCR to reprocess the PCR reads, holding one entry per CDR3 protein. This table holds approximately 550,000 distinct CDR3 sequences, roughly 23% found once. The CDR3 has 15 amino acids. The germline V gene has CDR1 MNHEY and CDR2 SMNVEV (reference sequence). Trimming left V 2 bases short and J 4 bases short, with 12 bases between. The V and J genes are TRBV27 and TRBJ2-1; TRBD1 might be the D (5 bases). Specimen: naive CD8+ T cells from blood, with Jurkat cell RNA spiked in. The sample's subset: FACS-sorted CD8+CD4-CCR7+CD45RA+ naive T cells. This TCR came from a human donor in good health. Some libraries in this study had Jurkat cell RNA spiked in. CDR3 amino acids: CASSLPPGLYNEQFF. The CDR3 DNA reads as TGTGCCAGCAGTTTACCGCCAGGGTTATACAATGAGCAGTTCTTC.